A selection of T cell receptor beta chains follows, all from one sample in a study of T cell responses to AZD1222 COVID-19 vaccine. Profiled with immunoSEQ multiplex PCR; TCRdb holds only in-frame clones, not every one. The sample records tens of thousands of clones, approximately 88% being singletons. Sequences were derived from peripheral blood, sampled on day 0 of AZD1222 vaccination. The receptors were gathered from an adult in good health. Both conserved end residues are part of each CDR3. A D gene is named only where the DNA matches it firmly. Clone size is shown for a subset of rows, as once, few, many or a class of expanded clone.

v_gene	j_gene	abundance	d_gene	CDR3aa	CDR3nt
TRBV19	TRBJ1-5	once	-	CASSTLTQNYQHF	TGTGCCAGTAGTACGTTGACCCAAAACTACCAGCATTTT
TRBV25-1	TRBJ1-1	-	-	CASSELGTWSTEAFF	TGTGCCAGCAGTGAATTAGGAACATGGAGCACTGAAGCTTTCTTT
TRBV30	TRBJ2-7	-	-	CAWSARGGARHEQYF	TGTGCCTGGAGTGCCCGTGGGGGGGCCCGCCACGAGCAGTACTTC
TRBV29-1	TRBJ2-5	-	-	CSVRDHQETQYF	TGCAGCGTCCGGGACCACCAAGAGACCCAGTACTTC
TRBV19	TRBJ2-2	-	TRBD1	CASSTIGQGRTGELFF	TGTGCCAGTAGTACTATCGGACAGGGGCGAACCGGGGAGCTGTTTTTT
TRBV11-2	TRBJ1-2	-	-	CASSSGTNYGYTF	TGTGCCAGCAGCTCAGGTACAAACTATGGCTACACCTTC
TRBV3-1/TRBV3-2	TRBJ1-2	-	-	CASSQEGINYGYTF	TGTGCCAGCAGCCAAGAAGGGATAAACTATGGCTACACCTTC
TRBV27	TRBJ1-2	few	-	CASRIQGGYGYTF	TGTGCCAGCAGGATACAGGGAGGCTATGGCTACACCTTC
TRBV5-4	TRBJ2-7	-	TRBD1	CASSLGDRDEQYF	TGTGCCAGCAGCTTGGGGGACAGGGACGAGCAGTACTTC
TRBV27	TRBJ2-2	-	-	CASSPHNTGELFF	TGTGCCAGCAGTCCCCATAACACCGGGGAGCTGTTTTTT
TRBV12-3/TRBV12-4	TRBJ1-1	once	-	CASLLETEAFF	TGTGCCAGCCTCCTCGAGACTGAAGCTTTCTTT
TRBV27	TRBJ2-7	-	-	CASSSERIYEQYF	TGTGCCAGCAGTTCTGAGCGGATCTACGAGCAGTACTTC
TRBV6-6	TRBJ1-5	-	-	CASGEHTYQPQHF	TGTGCCAGCGGAGAACATACCTATCAGCCCCAGCATTTT
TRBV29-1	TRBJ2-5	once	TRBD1	CSFRGGRGETQYF	TGCAGCTTCCGAGGGGGCAGGGGAGAGACCCAGTACTTC
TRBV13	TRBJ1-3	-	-	CASSPDGYSGNTIYF	TGTGCCAGCAGCCCAGACGGGTACTCTGGAAACACCATATATTTT
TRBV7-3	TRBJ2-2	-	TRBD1	CASSLLGTGVSGELFF	TGTGCCAGCAGCTTACTGGGGACAGGGGTTTCCGGGGAGCTGTTTTTT
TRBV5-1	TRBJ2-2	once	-	CASSRTVDGSGELFF	TGCGCCAGCAGCCGAACCGTTGATGGCTCCGGGGAGCTGTTTTTT
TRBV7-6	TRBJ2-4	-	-	CASRGAGGNVQYF	TGTGCCAGCAGGGGGGCAGGAGGGAACGTTCAGTACTTC
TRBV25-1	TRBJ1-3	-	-	CASSEWGGGNTIYF	TGTGCCAGCAGTGAATGGGGAGGGGGAAACACCATATATTTT
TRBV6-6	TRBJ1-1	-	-	CASSYSKSEAFF	TGTGCCAGCAGTTACTCGAAATCAGAAGCTTTCTTT
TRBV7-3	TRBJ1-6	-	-	CASSFLVGNSPLHF	TGTGCCAGCAGCTTTTTAGTGGGGAATTCACCCCTCCACTTT
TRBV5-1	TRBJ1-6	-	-	CASSPPDRRPLHF	TGCGCCAGCAGCCCTCCGGATCGTAGGCCCCTCCACTTT
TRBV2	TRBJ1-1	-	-	CASSENGIGTEAFF	TGTGCCAGCAGTGAAAACGGGATAGGCACTGAAGCTTTCTTT
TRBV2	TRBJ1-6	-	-	CASGASPLHF	TGTGCCAGCGGAGCCTCACCCCTCCACTTT
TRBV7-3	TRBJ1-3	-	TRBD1	CASSPGQGAGNTIYF	TGTGCCAGCAGCCCGGGACAGGGAGCCGGAAACACCATATATTTT
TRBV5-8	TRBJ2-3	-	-	CASSPRQLFTDTQYF	TGTGCCAGCAGCCCTAGACAGCTCTTCACAGATACGCAGTATTTT
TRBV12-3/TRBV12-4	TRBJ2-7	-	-	CASSGDNFYEQYF	TGTGCCAGCAGTGGGGACAATTTCTACGAGCAGTACTTC
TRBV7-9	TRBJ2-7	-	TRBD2	CASSLGLLSYEQYF	TGTGCCAGCAGCCTGGGACTACTTTCCTACGAGCAGTACTTC
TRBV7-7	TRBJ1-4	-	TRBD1	CASSLEGQGFATNEKLFF	TGTGCTAGCAGCTTAGAGGGACAGGGATTTGCAACTAATGAAAAACTGTTTTTT
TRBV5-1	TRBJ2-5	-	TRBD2	CASSFGPSGEETQYF	TGCGCCAGCAGCTTCGGGCCTAGCGGTGAAGAGACCCAGTACTTC
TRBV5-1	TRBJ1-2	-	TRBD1	CASSLWTDRAVYGYTF	TGCGCCAGCAGCTTGTGGACGGACAGGGCTGTCTATGGCTACACCTTC
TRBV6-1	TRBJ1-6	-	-	CASSGLTGIYNSPLHF	TGTGCCAGCAGTGGACTTACAGGGATCTATAATTCACCCCTCCACTTT
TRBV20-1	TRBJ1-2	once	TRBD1	CSASPGTGGSSNYGYTF	TGCAGTGCTAGTCCCGGGACAGGGGGCTCCTCTAACTATGGCTACACCTTC
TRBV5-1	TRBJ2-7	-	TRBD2	CASSFLAGDHYEQYF	TGCGCCAGCAGCTTCCTGGCGGGGGACCACTACGAGCAGTACTTC
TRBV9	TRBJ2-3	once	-	CASSVAGVGSHITDTQYF	TGTGCCAGCAGCGTAGCCGGGGTGGGGAGCCATATTACGGATACGCAGTATTTT
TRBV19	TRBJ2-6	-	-	CASSRRNSGANVLTF	TGTGCCAGTAGTAGGAGGAACTCTGGGGCCAACGTCCTGACTTTC
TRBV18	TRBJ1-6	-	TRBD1	CASSPRTGDNSPLHF	TGTGCCAGCTCACCAAGGACAGGGGATAATTCACCCCTCCACTTT
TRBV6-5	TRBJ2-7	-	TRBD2	CASGVVAGVWEQYF	TGTGCCAGCGGGGTGGTAGCGGGAGTGTGGGAGCAGTACTTC
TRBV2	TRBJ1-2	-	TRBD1	CAIKSQGADGYTF	TGTGCCATCAAATCCCAGGGGGCAGATGGCTACACCTTC
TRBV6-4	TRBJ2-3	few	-	CASSDVAGSTDTQYF	TGTGCCAGCAGTGACGTGGCGGGGTCCACAGATACGCAGTATTTT
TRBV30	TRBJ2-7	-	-	CAWSGAGALLKYF	TGTGCCTGGAGTGGAGCAGGCGCCCTTCTGAAGTACTTC
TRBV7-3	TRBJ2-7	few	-	CASSLYAGYSYEQYF	TGTGCCAGCAGCTTATACGCTGGGTACTCCTACGAGCAGTACTTC
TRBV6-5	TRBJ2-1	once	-	CASSPDGLREQFF	TGTGCCAGCAGTCCGGACGGTTTGCGTGAGCAGTTCTTC
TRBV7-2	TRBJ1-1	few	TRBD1	CASSLTGGTEAFF	TGTGCCAGCAGCTTAACAGGGGGGACTGAAGCTTTCTTT
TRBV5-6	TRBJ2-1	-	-	CASSLAIGASYNEQFF	TGTGCCAGCAGCTTGGCCATAGGGGCGAGCTACAATGAGCAGTTCTTC
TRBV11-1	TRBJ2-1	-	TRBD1	CASSFDRGAYNEQFF	TGTGCCAGCAGCTTTGACAGGGGGGCTTACAATGAGCAGTTCTTC
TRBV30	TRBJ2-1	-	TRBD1	CAWSTPGQGPTASYNEQFF	TGTGCCTGGAGTACACCGGGACAGGGGCCGACAGCCTCCTACAATGAGCAGTTCTTC
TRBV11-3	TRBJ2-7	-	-	CASSLTPTEMEQYF	TGTGCCAGCAGCTTAACCCCGACCGAAATGGAGCAGTACTTC
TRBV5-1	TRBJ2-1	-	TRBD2	CASSSGLAGAHNEQFF	TGCGCCAGCAGCAGCGGACTAGCGGGGGCGCACAATGAGCAGTTCTTC
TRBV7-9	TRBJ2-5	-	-	CASSPEGAGAGETQYF	TGTGCCAGCAGCCCAGAGGGGGCGGGAGCTGGAGAGACCCAGTACTTC
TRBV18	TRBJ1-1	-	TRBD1	CASSPGQGYTEAFF	TGTGCCAGCTCGCCGGGACAGGGTTACACTGAAGCTTTCTTT
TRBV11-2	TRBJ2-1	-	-	CASSLDRMRGYNEQFF	TGTGCCAGCAGCTTAGATCGGATGCGGGGCTACAATGAGCAGTTCTTC
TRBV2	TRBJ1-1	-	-	CASRAGLLTEAFF	TGTGCCAGCAGGGCGGGACTTTTGACTGAAGCTTTCTTT
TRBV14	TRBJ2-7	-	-	CASSPQRSYEQYF	TGTGCCAGCAGCCCACAAAGATCCTACGAGCAGTACTTC